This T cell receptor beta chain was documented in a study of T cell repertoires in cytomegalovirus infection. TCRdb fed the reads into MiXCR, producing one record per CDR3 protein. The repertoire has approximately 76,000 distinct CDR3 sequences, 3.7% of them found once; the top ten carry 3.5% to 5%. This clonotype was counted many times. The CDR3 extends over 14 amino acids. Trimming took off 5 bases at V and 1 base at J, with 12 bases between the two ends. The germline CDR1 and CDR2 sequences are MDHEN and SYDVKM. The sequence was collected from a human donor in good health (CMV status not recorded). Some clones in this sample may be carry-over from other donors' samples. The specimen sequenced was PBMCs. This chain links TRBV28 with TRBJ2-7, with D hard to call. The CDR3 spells CASSGPGPSYEQYF. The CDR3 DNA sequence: TGTGCCAGCAGTGGACCGGGCCCATCCTACGAGCAGTACTTC.